This T cell receptor beta chain was recorded in a study of control samples from healthy donors and cancer patients. This CDR3 has 18 residues. Germline CDR1 is SGHTA and CDR2 is FQGNSA. The V segment lost 5 bases and the J segment 1 base; nucleotides outside the gene matches: 9. Profiled with immunoSEQ multiplex PCR; TCRdb holds only in-frame clones, not every one. The repertoire includes 150,000 or so clones, just under 95% of them detected once, and under 8.5% sits in the top ten. The origin of this receptor is a woman aged 40 to 49 in good health. Sequencing was carried out using blood. This chain links TRBV7-2 with TRBJ2-7; the match to TRBD2 covers 15 bases. The CDR3 is CASSVGTSGRRTSYEQYF. The CDR3 DNA is TGTGCCAGCAGCGTCGGGACTAGCGGGAGGCGCACGTCCTACGAGCAGTACTTC.